The entry below gives a single T cell receptor beta chain sequence along with its context. The same CDR3 can be traced to other DNA sequences in this sample. The sample comes from a study of cytomegalovirus exposure and HLA in healthy donors. Trimming removed 3 bases from V and 6 bases from J; junction bases left unmatched: 2. Germline V lookup: CDR1 KGHSH, CDR2 LQKENI. The CDR3 consists of 14 residues. In the PCR, 60 Vbeta and 13 Jbeta primers were used. Some clones are missing from TCRdb's copy, which holds only in-frame ones; the method was immunoSEQ multiplex PCR. This table has approximately 240,000 clones, approximately 84% appearing once.

The chain combines TRBV18 with TRBJ1-3, with TRBD1 identical over 10 bases. Sequenced sample: PBMCs. This clonotype was obtained from a woman between 40 and 55 years old in good health and CMV-seronegative. The CDR3 sequence: CASSPGQGTNTIYF. The CDR3 DNA follows: TGTGCCAGCTCACCGGGACAGGGGACAAACACCATATATTTT.